The TCR beta chain described here comes from a study of T cell repertoires in cytomegalovirus infection. Germline V gene data show CDR1 as MDHEN and CDR2 as SYDVKM. Deletions cut 6 bases from V and 0 bases from J, with 17 bases between. The CDR3 is 17 residues long. Via MiXCR, TCRdb re-called the reads, giving one row per CDR3 protein. The table has around 550,000 distinct CDR3 sequences, around 27% seen once. The receptor comes from a human donor in good health (CMV status not recorded). Some clones in this sample may be carry-over from other donors' samples. Sequencing was performed on PBMCs. J is TRBJ2-2 and V is TRBV28; TRBD1 might be the D (5 bases). CDR3 DNA sequence: TGTGCCAGCAGCGCAGCAGGGCGTTCAACGAACACCGGGGAGCTGTTTTTT. Translated, it gives CASSAAGRSTNTGELFF.